These 19 T cell receptor beta chains were all obtained from the same sample, sequenced in a study of T cells in Graves' hyperthyroidism and ophthalmopathy (dated 2019 in TCRdb). Receptor amplification or capture employed multiplex PCR. The sequencer was an Illumina HiSeq 2000. TCR beta CDR3 regions were amplified from RNA transcripts. For the first round of RT-PCR on the TCR CDR3, the HTBI primer set was used together with the Qiagen OneStep RT-PCR kit. In TCRdb, the public reads were trimmed at Q25 with fastp and aligned with MiXCR, with productive beta chains retained. When rows share a CDR3 protein, they turn into one entry using the most common DNA and genes. This sample lists fewer than 700,000 distinct CDR3 sequences; more than 15% were detected once. Jointly, the top ten make up approximately 16% of the sample. The sample was blood. Receptor source: a woman aged 18-30 years with Graves' ophthalmopathy.

Many counts were recorded for this clonotype. The chain recombines TRBV28 with TRBJ1-2; 8 nucleotides align to TRBD1. This CDR3 spans 14 amino acids. Germline loops: CDR1 MDHEN, CDR2 SYDVKM. V shed 6 bases and J 7 bases; nucleotides not matched to a gene: 10. CDR3 in DNA: TGTGCCAGCAGCTCGACAGGGGAAACGGGTGGCTACACCTTC. This sequence encodes CASSSTGETGGYTF.

The CDR3 sequence: CASSPPGGGDQPQHF. CDR3 DNA sequence: TGCGCCAGCAGCCCTCCCGGAGGGGGCGATCAGCCCCAGCATTTT. The rearrangement joins TRBV4-1 to TRBJ1-5; TRBD1 matches at 7 bases. Germline V gene lookup returns CDR1 MGHRA and CDR2 YSYEKL. The CDR3 has 15 residues. V dropped 4 bases and J dropped 5; count of bases not matched to a gene: 8.

This clonotype was recorded many times. This rearrangement joins TRBV6-1 to TRBJ2-3; the D is unclear. Trimming shortened V by 6 bases and J by 3 bases, and 13 bases separated the two germline ends. From germline, CDR1 is MNHNS and CDR2 SASEGT. CDR3 length equals 14 residues. This CDR3 reads CASRPNRMTDTQYF. The CDR3 coding sequence is TGTGCCAGCAGGCCGAATAGGATGACAGATACGCAGTATTTT.

This clonotype was counted ten times or more. The chain joins TRBV12-3 or TRBV12-4 to TRBJ2-3, with 9 positions matching TRBD2. The J segment lost 2 bases and the V segment lost 3 bases, leaving 3 bases of the junction unmatched. The CDR3 has 15 residues. In nucleotides, the CDR3 is TGTGCCAGCAGTTTCAAGCGGGGGGTCACAGATACGCAGTATTTT. Translation gives CASSFKRGVTDTQYF.

The gene calls are TRBV14 and TRBJ2-7, with 10 bases aligning to TRBD2. The germline V gene encodes CDR1 SGHDN and CDR2 FVKESK. With 4 bases clipped from V and 2 bases from J, the junction kept 5 bases outside the gene matches. The CDR3 is 15 residues long. CDR3 DNA sequence: TGTGCCAGCAGCCTAGAACTAGCGGGGACCTACGAGCAGTACTTC. It yields the protein CASSLELAGTYEQYF.

This clonotype came up a few times. The V call is TRBV12-3 or TRBV12-4, the J call TRBJ2-2; 9 nucleotides align to TRBD1. CDR3 length equals 16 residues. V shed 3 bases and J 5 bases; nucleotides not matched to a gene: 7. The DNA for the CDR3 is TGTGCCAGCAGTTTCATACCGGGACAGGGAACCGGGGAGCTGTTTTTT. This gives the protein CASSFIPGQGTGELFF.

The chain is built from TRBV5-5 and TRBJ2-1, with D tentatively TRBD2 (6 bases). Germline lookup yields CDR1 SGHKS and CDR2 YYEKEE (reference sequence). CDR3 length: 16 amino acids. V was pared by 1 base and J by 0 bases, with 11 bases between. Here the CDR3 reads CASSLRAGYSYNEQFF. In nucleotides, the CDR3 is TGTGCCAGCAGCTTGCGAGCGGGCTACTCCTACAATGAGCAGTTCTTC.

This clonotype was found many times. In nucleotides, the CDR3 is TGTGCCAGCAGTTATCTGGTCAATGAGCAGTTCTTC. It translates to CASSYLVNEQFF. The J gene is TRBJ2-1, the V gene TRBV6-2 or TRBV6-3; D uncertain. This CDR3 comprises 12 residues. The germline V and J ends were trimmed by 3 bases and 6 bases, with 6 bases remaining between them. Germline CDR1 is MNHEY and CDR2 is SVGEGT.

The V gene is TRBV4-1, the J gene TRBJ2-6; D gene ambiguous. The germline V gene encodes CDR1 MGHRA and CDR2 YSYEKL. With 1 base removed from V and 0 bases from J, the gap between germline ends came to 10 bases. CDR3 length: 17 amino acids. CDR3 sequence (DNA): TGCGCCAGCAGCCAAGGGGTCCCCTCCTCTGGGGCCAACGTCCTGACTTTC. Its translation: CASSQGVPSSGANVLTF.

At least ten counts were recorded for this clonotype. The V gene is TRBV5-6, the J gene TRBJ2-7; D not certain. The CDR3 length is 13 residues. Germline V gene data show CDR1 as SGHDT and CDR2 as YYEEEE. V lost 4 bases, J lost 4 bases, and 12 bases lay in between. CDR3 residues: CASSTAVVYEQYF. As DNA, the CDR3 is TGTGCCAGCAGCACCGCCGTGGTATACGAGCAGTACTTC.

This clonotype was seen ten or more times. J is TRBJ2-7 and V is TRBV28; tentative D call: TRBD1 (6 bases). The CDR3 has 14 residues. CDR1 is MDHEN and CDR2 is SYDVKM in the germline V gene. V was shortened by 5 bases and J by 3 bases, with 14 bases between the two germline ends. The CDR3, as DNA: TGTGCCAGCAGTCCATCATACAGGGACTACGAGCAGTACTTC. It encodes CASSPSYRDYEQYF. Supplemented by reference TRBV28 and TRBJ2-7, the full variable domain reads DVKVTQSSRYLVKRTGEKVFLECVQDMDHENMFWYRQDPGLGLRLIYFSYDVKMKEKGDIPEGYSVSREKKERFSLILESASTNQTSMYLCASSPSYRDYEQYFGPGTRLTVT.

This clonotype appeared many times. The chain combines TRBV12-3 or TRBV12-4 with TRBJ1-2, with TRBD1 identical over 8 bases. CDR3 length equals 14 residues. V gave up 0 bases and J gave up 3 bases; unmatched junction bases: 0. The CDR3 region has the DNA TGTGCCAGCAGTTTAGCGACAGGGGACTATGGCTACACCTTC. Translating it yields CASSLATGDYGYTF.

CDR3 sequence: CASSDFAYNEQFF. As DNA, the CDR3 is TGTGCCAGCAGTGACTTTGCCTACAATGAGCAGTTCTTC. V is TRBV6-2 or TRBV6-3 and J is TRBJ2-1; D is uncertain. CDR1 is MNHEY and CDR2 is SVGEGT in the germline V gene. V dropped 5 bases and J dropped 2 bases, with 7 bases sitting between them. The CDR3 has 13 residues.

The table lists this clonotype with many counts. This chain joins TRBV7-3 and TRBJ2-5, with TRBD2 matching 16 bases. Germline values: CDR1 SGHTA, CDR2 FQGTGA. The CDR3 spans 19 residues. The V gene end was trimmed by 5 bases and the J gene end by 1 base; junction bases not matched to a gene: 10. CDR3 region: CASSVRPGTSGGAQETQYF. The CDR3 bases are TGTGCCAGCAGCGTACGCCCCGGGACTAGCGGGGGGGCCCAAGAGACCCAGTACTTC.

A remark on this clonotype: A read error may be the cause here, since a much bigger clone is one base away. J is TRBJ1-1 and V is TRBV30; TRBD1 might be the D (5 bases). The CDR3 is 13 amino acids. Germline V CDR1 and CDR2: GTSNPN, SVGIG (reference sequence). The CDR3 region has the DNA TGTGCCTGGAATCATTACAGGAACACTGAAGCTTACTTT. This codes for CAWNHYRNTEAYF.

This clonotype occurred many times. The CDR3 region is CASGPGQPYGYTF. CDR3 nucleotides: TGTGCCAGCGGTCCTGGACAGCCCTATGGCTACACCTTC. This chain uses TRBV28 with TRBJ1-2, with D perhaps TRBD1 (6 bases). Deletions cut 8 bases from V and 4 bases from J, with 14 bases between. The CDR3 has 13 amino acids. Germline CDR1 and CDR2: MDHEN and SYDVKM.

This clonotype was counted at least ten times. The V gene is TRBV25-1, the J gene TRBJ2-5; 7 bases map to TRBD1. There are 14 residues in the CDR3. V gave up 3 bases and J gave up 5 bases; unmatched junction bases: 6. CDR1 and CDR2 (germline): MGHDK, SYGVNS. As DNA, the CDR3 is TGTGCCAGCAGTGACCCCGACAGGGTGGAGACCCAGTACTTC. Its protein product is CASSDPDRVETQYF.

This clonotype was detected many times. The V and J genes are TRBV7-2 and TRBJ1-2, with TRBD1 matching 8 bases. V lost 6 bases to trimming and J lost 6 bases; unmatched junction nucleotides: 6. This CDR3 contains 13 residues. Germline CDR1 reads SGHTA; CDR2 reads FQGNSA. The CDR3 is CASRGQGADGYTF. CDR3 coding DNA: TGTGCCAGCAGGGGGCAGGGGGCGGATGGCTACACCTTC.

Many counts were recorded for this clonotype. The V and J genes are TRBV2 and TRBJ1-6, with a weak D call TRBD1 (5 bases). The CDR3 sequence is 14 residues long. V lost 5 bases and J lost 13, with 18 bases in between. CDR1 is SNHLY, CDR2 FYNNEI, per germline. CDR3: CASSLGRAPAPLHF. CDR3 nucleotide sequence: TGTGCCAGCAGTCTGGGCAGGGCCCCTGCTCCCCTCCACTTT.